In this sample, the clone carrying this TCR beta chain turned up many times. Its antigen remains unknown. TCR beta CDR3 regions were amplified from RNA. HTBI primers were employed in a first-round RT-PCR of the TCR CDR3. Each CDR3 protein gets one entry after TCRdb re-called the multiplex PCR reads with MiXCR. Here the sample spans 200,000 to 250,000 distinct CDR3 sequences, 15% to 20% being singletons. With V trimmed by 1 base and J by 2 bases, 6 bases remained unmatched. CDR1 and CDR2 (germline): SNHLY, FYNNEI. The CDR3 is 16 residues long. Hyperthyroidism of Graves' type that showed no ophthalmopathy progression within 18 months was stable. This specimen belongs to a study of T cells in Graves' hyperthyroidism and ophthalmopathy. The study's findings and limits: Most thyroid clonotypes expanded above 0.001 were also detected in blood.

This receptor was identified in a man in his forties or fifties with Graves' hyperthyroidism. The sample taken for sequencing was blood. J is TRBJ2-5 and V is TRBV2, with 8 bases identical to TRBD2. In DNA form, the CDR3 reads TGTGCCAGCAGTGAAGGGATTACGGGAGGGCAAGAGACCCAGTACTTC. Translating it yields CASSEGITGGQETQYF. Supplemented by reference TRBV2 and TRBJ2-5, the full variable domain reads EPEVTQTPSHQVTQMGQEVILRCVPISNHLYFYWYRQILGQKVEFLVSFYNNEISEKSEIFDDQFSVERPDGSNFTLKIRSTKLEDSAMYFCASSEGITGGQETQYFGPGTRLLVL.